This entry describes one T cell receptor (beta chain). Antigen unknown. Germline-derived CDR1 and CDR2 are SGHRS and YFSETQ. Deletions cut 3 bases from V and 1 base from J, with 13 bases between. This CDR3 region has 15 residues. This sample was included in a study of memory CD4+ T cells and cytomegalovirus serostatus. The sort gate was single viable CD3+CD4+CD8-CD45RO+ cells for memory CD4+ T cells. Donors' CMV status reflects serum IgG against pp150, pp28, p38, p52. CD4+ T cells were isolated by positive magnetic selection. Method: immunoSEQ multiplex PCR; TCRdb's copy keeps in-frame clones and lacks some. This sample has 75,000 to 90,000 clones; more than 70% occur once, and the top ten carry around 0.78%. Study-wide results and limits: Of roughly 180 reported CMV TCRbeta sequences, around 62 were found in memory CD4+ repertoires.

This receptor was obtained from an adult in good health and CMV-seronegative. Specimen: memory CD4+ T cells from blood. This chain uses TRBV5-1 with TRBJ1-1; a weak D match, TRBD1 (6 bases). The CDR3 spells CASSSGASSNTEAFF. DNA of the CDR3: TGCGCCAGCAGCTCAGGGGCCAGCTCGAACACTGAAGCTTTCTTT.